The 28 T cell receptor beta chains listed next were all sequenced from one sample in a study of T cells in Graves' hyperthyroidism and ophthalmopathy. The TCR beta CDR3 regions underwent amplification using RNA transcripts as the source. Carried out on the TCR CDR3, a first-round RT-PCR used the HTBI primer set. MiXCR, applied by TCRdb to the multiplex PCR reads, yields one record per CDR3 protein. The table lists roughly 110,000 distinct CDR3 sequences, roughly 15% of them singletons. The sequencing sample was made of blood. All receptors derive from a woman aged 45-65 years with Graves' hyperthyroidism.

The J gene is TRBJ2-7, the V gene TRBV6-5; 9 bases are shared with TRBD2. Per the germline V gene, CDR1 is MNHEY and CDR2 is SVGAGI. The CDR3 has 16 residues. The junction had 9 bases not matched to a gene; V was cut back by 2 bases and J by 4 bases. The CDR3 sequence is CASSYTLAGVPYEQYF. For the CDR3, the DNA is TGTGCCAGCAGTTACACCTTAGCGGGAGTTCCTTACGAGCAGTACTTC.

The chain recombines TRBV29-1 with TRBJ2-7; D unresolved. With 6 bases removed from V and 4 bases from J, the gap between germline ends came to 22 bases. This CDR3 comprises 15 residues. Germline V gene lookup returns CDR1 SQVTM and CDR2 ANQGSEA. The CDR3 sequence: CSVVVGPDQDYEQYF. DNA of the CDR3: TGCAGCGTCGTAGTAGGGCCCGACCAGGATTACGAGCAGTACTTC.

In its sample, this clonotype was seen many times. V is TRBV7-9 and J is TRBJ2-3; D tentatively reads TRBD1 or TRBD2 (5 bases each). This CDR3 has 16 amino acids. The germline gives CDR1 SEHNR, CDR2 FQNEAQ (reference sequence). Trimming cost V 1 base and J 2 bases, with 13 bases left between them. The chain's CDR3 is CASSLVGGPYTDTQYF. DNA for the CDR3: TGTGCCAGCAGCTTAGTTGGGGGTCCGTACACAGATACGCAGTATTTT.

This clonotype was counted ten times or more. The chain recombines TRBV12-3 or TRBV12-4 with TRBJ2-4; no clear D. The CDR3 is made up of 14 amino acids. V was cut by 0 bases and J by 0 bases, with 3 bases left in between. Here the CDR3 reads CASSLALAKNIQYF. The CDR3 DNA reads TGTGCCAGCAGTTTAGCTTTAGCCAAAAACATTCAGTACTTC.

The table lists this clonotype with many counts. The chain links TRBV9 to TRBJ2-3; TRBD2 might be the D (6 bases). V was clipped by 1 base and J by 1 base, with 10 bases between them. CDR3 length: 15 amino acids. Germline loops: CDR1 SGDLS, CDR2 YYNGEE. As DNA, the CDR3 is TGTGCCAGCAGCGTACGGGGGACCGGCACAGATACGCAGTATTTT. Protein: CASSVRGTGTDTQYF.

This clonotype came up many times. This rearrangement joins TRBV5-1 to TRBJ1-2; no reliable D call. The V end lost 5 bases, the J end lost 2 bases, and 10 bases lay between the germline ends. Germline V lookup: CDR1 SGHRS, CDR2 YFSETQ. CDR3 length: 13 residues. CDR3 amino acids: CASRDQLNYGYTF. The CDR3 DNA reads as TGCGCCAGCAGGGACCAACTAAACTATGGCTACACCTTC. The full variable domain, its missing parts supplied by reference TRBV5-1 and TRBJ1-2, is KAGVTQTPRYLIKTRGQQVTLSCSPISGHRSVSWYQQTPGQGLQFLFEYFSETQRNKGNFPGRFSGRQFSNSRSEMNVSTLELGDSALYLCASRDQLNYGYTFGSGTRLTVV.

This clonotype has at least ten counts. This chain links TRBV20-1 with TRBJ2-5; TRBD1 matches at 10 bases. With 0 bases clipped from V and 6 bases from J, the junction kept 13 bases outside the gene matches. Germline V gene data show CDR1 as DFQATT and CDR2 as SNEGSKA (reference sequence). CDR3 length: 17 residues. The CDR3 spells CSARDPTGTGVRQTQYF. The CDR3 region has the DNA TGCAGTGCTAGAGATCCGACCGGGACAGGGGTTCGACAGACCCAGTACTTC.

V is TRBV7-3 and J is TRBJ1-5; 8 bases agree with TRBD1. Per germline, CDR1 SGHTA and CDR2 FQGTGA. Unmatched junction bases numbered 3, after V lost 3 bases and J lost 2 bases. The length of the CDR3 is 15 residues. The chain's CDR3 is CASSLTGDRNQPQHF. CDR3 nucleotides: TGTGCCAGCAGCTTGACAGGGGATCGCAATCAGCCCCAGCATTTT.

This clonotype was observed at least ten times. This chain's CDR3 is CASSTPVGAASTGELFF. The CDR3 bases are TGTGCCAGCAGTACCCCAGTGGGGGCGGCAAGCACCGGGGAGCTGTTTTTT. The chain employs TRBV6-2 or TRBV6-3 and TRBJ2-2; D possibly corresponds to TRBD1 (6 bases). Per germline, CDR1 MNHEY and CDR2 SVGEGT. This CDR3 comprises 17 residues. Trimming took 5 bases from V and 4 from J, leaving 20 bases between them.

This clonotype was picked up many times. The rearrangement uses TRBV29-1 and TRBJ1-5; possible D gene TRBD1, 5 bases. Germline V lookup: CDR1 SQVTM, CDR2 ANQGSEA. V dropped 4 bases and J dropped 4 bases, with 8 bases sitting between them. CDR3 length: 12 amino acids. The CDR3 nucleotides are TGCAGCGTTGCACAGGCTAATCAGCCCCAGCATTTT. As protein: CSVAQANQPQHF. The variable domain in full, with the rest retrieved from reference TRBV29-1 and TRBJ1-5, is SAVISQKPSRDICQRGTSLTIQCQVDSQVTMMFWYRQQPGQSLTLIATANQGSEATYESGFVIDKFPISRPNLTFSTLTVSNMSPEDSSIYLCSVAQANQPQHFGDGTRLSIL.

This clonotype was observed at least ten times. The V gene is TRBV28, the J gene TRBJ1-5; 11 positions match TRBD1. The V and J ends lost 6 bases and 1 base, in that order; junction bases with no gene match: 5. This CDR3 spans 16 amino acids. CDR1 and CDR2 from the germline V gene are MDHEN and SYDVKM. The CDR3 DNA sequence: TGTGCCAGCAGAAGCTGGGACAGGGGGAGCAATCAGCCCCAGCATTTT. Encoded protein: CASRSWDRGSNQPQHF.

Many counts were recorded for this clonotype. The chain is built from TRBV9 and TRBJ1-2, with D uncertain. This CDR3 region has 14 residues. Trimming shortened V by 4 bases and J by 3 bases, and 13 bases separated the two germline ends. Germline lookup yields CDR1 SGDLS and CDR2 YYNGEE. The CDR3 protein is CASSQSSGDYGYTF. CDR3 coding DNA: TGTGCCAGCAGCCAATCATCCGGGGACTATGGCTACACCTTC.

This chain uses TRBV4-2 with TRBJ1-1; D is possibly TRBD1 (5 bases). The length of the CDR3 is 17 residues. Germline V CDR1 and CDR2: LGHNA, YNFKEQ. V dropped 6 bases and J dropped 1 base, with 21 bases sitting between them. The chain's CDR3 is CASSYSIGGTGNTEAFF. CDR3 sequence (DNA): TGTGCCAGCAGTTACTCGATCGGGGGTACGGGGAACACTGAAGCTTTCTTT.

At least ten counts were recorded for this clonotype. This rearrangement joins TRBV28 to TRBJ2-7; 9 nucleotides match TRBD1. J was trimmed by 4 bases and V by 3 bases; bases with no gene match: 10. CDR1 is MDHEN and CDR2 is SYDVKM in the germline V gene. The CDR3 spans 16 residues. The CDR3 DNA sequence: TGTGCCAGCAGTTTGGGGACAGGGATAGCCGAATACGAGCAGTACTTC. This encodes CASSLGTGIAEYEQYF.

In its sample, this clonotype was seen many times. The V and J genes are TRBV28 and TRBJ1-2; weak D call: TRBD1 (6 bases). V lost 8 bases, J lost 3 bases, and 13 bases lay in between. This CDR3 comprises 13 residues. Germline CDR1 is MDHEN and CDR2 is SYDVKM. Here the CDR3 reads CASHRVLDYGYTF. CDR3 nucleotide sequence: TGTGCCAGCCACAGGGTTTTGGACTATGGCTACACCTTC.

In its sample, this clonotype was seen many times. The chain links TRBV30 to TRBJ2-1, with D tentatively TRBD2 (5 bases). The germline gives CDR1 GTSNPN, CDR2 SVGIG (reference sequence). Trimming took 2 bases from V and 9 from J, leaving 17 bases between them. This CDR3 contains 14 residues. The CDR3 loop is CAWSSWESIGEQFF. CDR3 coding DNA: TGTGCCTGGAGTAGTTGGGAGAGTATAGGTGAGCAGTTCTTC.

The chain carries TRBV30 and TRBJ2-5; no firm D call. V dropped 2 bases and J dropped 5 bases, with 6 bases sitting between them. The CDR3 extends over 11 amino acids. CDR1 and CDR2 (germline): GTSNPN, SVGIG (reference sequence). DNA for the CDR3: TGTGCCTGGAGTCGGTCGGAGACCCAGTACTTC. The encoded protein is CAWSRSETQYF.

This clonotype appeared many times. The chain combines TRBV4-1 with TRBJ2-1; D tentatively fits TRBD1 or TRBD2 (7 bases each). The ends were cut back, 4 bases at V and 7 bases at J, with 17 bases in the middle. This CDR3 comprises 15 residues. Germline V gene data show CDR1 as MGHRA and CDR2 as YSYEKL. CDR3 residues: CASSRGRGGANEQFF. Here the CDR3 DNA reads TGCGCCAGCAGCCGAGGCAGGGGGGGTGCGAATGAGCAGTTCTTC.

The chain employs TRBV11-2 and TRBJ2-5; TRBD2 aligns across 14 bases. The V gene's germline CDR1 is SGHAT and CDR2 FQNNGV. The CDR3 has 16 amino acids. V was clipped by 6 bases and J by 4 bases; unmatched bases: 7. Here the CDR3 reads CASRPGLAGDRETQYF. The CDR3, as DNA: TGTGCCAGCAGACCGGGACTAGCGGGAGATCGAGAGACCCAGTACTTC.

Many counts were recorded for this clonotype. V gene TRBV7-3 combines with J gene TRBJ2-2; 9 bases fit TRBD1. This CDR3 has 16 residues. CDR1 and CDR2 (germline): SGHTA, FQGTGA. J lost 4 bases, V lost 4 bases, and 7 bases had no gene match. The CDR3 sequence is CASSSTGTGSTGELFF. The CDR3, as DNA: TGTGCCAGCAGCTCTACCGGGACAGGGAGCACCGGGGAGCTGTTTTTT.

The table lists this clonotype with many counts. V usage is TRBV28 and J usage is TRBJ2-3; 12 bases match TRBD2. CDR1 is MDHEN, CDR2 SYDVKM, per germline. CDR3 length: 14 residues. The ends lost 8 bases at V and 0 bases at J; junction bases unmatched: 0. The CDR3 reads CASGTSGSTDTQYF. CDR3 DNA: TGTGCCAGCGGGACTAGCGGGAGCACAGATACGCAGTATTTT.

This clonotype was observed many times. The rearrangement links TRBV15 to TRBJ2-3; D not resolved. This CDR3 is built from 14 residues. Trimming pared 2 bases from V and 0 bases from J, leaving 6 bases between. Germline CDR1 and CDR2: LNHNV and YYDKDF (reference sequence). The CDR3, as DNA: TGTGCCACCAGCAGACCTTCTAGCACAGATACGCAGTATTTT. Protein sequence: CATSRPSSTDTQYF.

This clonotype came up many times. This chain links TRBV6-1 with TRBJ2-3, with 7 bases matching TRBD2. CDR3 length: 16 amino acids. The V and J ends lost 6 bases and 0 bases, in that order; junction bases with no gene match: 9. Germline V gene sequence: CDR1 MNHNS, CDR2 SASEGT. The CDR3 loop reads CASRWSSGTSTDTQYF. CDR3 bases: TGTGCCAGCAGATGGTCTAGCGGAACTAGCACAGATACGCAGTATTTT.

This clonotype was observed at least ten times. The chain is built from TRBV3-1 and TRBJ2-3; 11 bases agree with TRBD2. Unmatched junction bases numbered 6, after V lost 8 bases and J lost 5 bases. Germline values: CDR1 LGHDT, CDR2 YNNKEL (reference sequence). CDR3 length: 14 residues. CDR3 nucleotide sequence: TGTGCCAGCGGTAGCGGGAGGGCCCTAGATACGCAGTATTTT. It encodes CASGSGRALDTQYF.

The chain couples TRBV30 to TRBJ2-1, with D possibly called TRBD1 or TRBD2 (6 bases each). The CDR3 is 13 amino acids. Germline CDR1 GTSNPN, CDR2 SVGIG (reference sequence). CDR3 nucleotides: TGTACATCCGGGGGCCCATCCTACAATGAGCAGTTCTTC. Its protein is CTSGGPSYNEQFF. The full variable domain, rest sourced from reference TRBV30 and TRBJ2-1, is SQTIHQWPATLVQPVGSPLSLECTVEGTSNPNLYWYRQAAGRGLQLLFYSVGIGQISSEVPQNLSASRPQDRQFILSSKKLLLSDSGFYLCTSGGPSYNEQFFGPGTRLTVL.

This clonotype was seen ten or more times. The DNA of the CDR3 is TGCAGTGCTAGAGGGGGTAGCGGGGTCTACGAGCAGTACTTC. Translated: CSARGGSGVYEQYF. The V call is TRBV20-1, the J call TRBJ2-7; 8 nucleotides match TRBD2. The V segment lost 1 base and the J segment 3 bases; nucleotides outside the gene matches: 5. Germline CDR1 is DFQATT and CDR2 is SNEGSKA (reference sequence). The CDR3 length is 14 residues.

This clonotype showed up just a few times. A much larger clone lies one base from this, so it may be a read error. This sequence joins TRBV6-2 or TRBV6-3 and TRBJ2-7; weak D call: TRBD2 (7 bases). Germline V gene sequence: CDR1 MNHEY, CDR2 SVGEGT. The CDR3 sequence is 15 residues long. The CDR3 reads CASRPWGGRTYGQYV. In nucleotides, the CDR3 is TGTGCCAGCAGGCCTTGGGGGGGGCGGACCTACGGGCAGTACGTC.

V gene TRBV2 combines with J gene TRBJ1-1; no clear D gene. V was cut by 4 bases and J by 1 base, with 13 bases left in between. Per the germline V gene, CDR1 is SNHLY and CDR2 is FYNNEI. This CDR3 has 15 residues. Written as DNA, the CDR3 is TGTGCCAGCAGTGTACGGGCCATGCGGAACACTGAAGCTTTCTTT. Translated: CASSVRAMRNTEAFF.